A single sample is the source of the 10 T cell receptor beta chains below, sequenced in a study of blood T cell repertoires in COVID-19. Measured with immunoSEQ multiplex PCR; TCRdb has only the in-frame clones, and not every one. The data show 110,000 to 150,000 clones, 75% to 90% seen once. What was sequenced was peripheral blood. The receptors here all came from a human donor in a cohort sampled during active COVID-19.

A single count supports this clone. This chain links TRBV2 with TRBJ2-7; 8 bases are a match to TRBD1. The junction had 9 bases not matched to a gene; V was cut back by 6 bases and J by 5 bases. Germline assignment: CDR1 SNHLY and CDR2 FYNNEI. The CDR3 extends over 14 amino acids. The CDR3 region is CASSYRDRPHEQYF. The CDR3 DNA is TGTGCCAGCAGCTACCGGGACAGGCCCCACGAGCAGTACTTC.

Concerning this clone: Additional DNA sequences in this sample encode the identical CDR3. This chain connects TRBV7-3 to TRBJ1-1; D is ambiguous. V lost 3 bases, J lost 2 bases, and 7 bases lay in between. Germline CDR1 is SGHTA and CDR2 is FQGTGA. This CDR3 comprises 13 residues. The CDR3 loop is CASSFTENTEAFF. CDR3 DNA sequence: TGTGCCAGCAGCTTTACAGAAAACACTGAAGCTTTCTTT.

This chain links TRBV7-2 with TRBJ1-4, with TRBD1 identical over 8 bases. Trimming took 1 base from V and 6 from J; bases not matched to a gene: 4. This CDR3 spans 15 amino acids. Germline V gene lookup returns CDR1 SGHTA and CDR2 FQGNSA. The CDR3 loop is CASSLEVRGHEKLFF. DNA for the CDR3: TGTGCCAGCAGCTTAGAGGTCAGGGGGCATGAAAAACTGTTTTTT.

This clone occurred a few times. V gene TRBV7-9 combines with J gene TRBJ1-2; D is perhaps TRBD1 (6 bases). Germline V gene data show CDR1 as SEHNR and CDR2 as FQNEAQ (reference sequence). The ends were cut back, 4 bases at V and 3 bases at J, with 9 bases in the middle. This CDR3 contains 13 residues. The CDR3 protein is CASSWDNYYGYTF. The CDR3 DNA reads TGTGCCAGCAGCTGGGACAACTACTATGGCTACACCTTC.

The J gene is TRBJ2-1, the V gene TRBV11-3; the match to TRBD2 covers 8 bases. The ends lost 1 base at V and 5 bases at J; junction bases unmatched: 4. The CDR3 runs 15 residues. CDR1 is SGHNT and CDR2 is YENEEA in the germline V gene. CDR3 in DNA: TGTGCCAGCAGCTTAGTTAGCGGGGACCACAATGAGCAGTTCTTC. Amino acid sequence: CASSLVSGDHNEQFF.

This clone was counted between two and nine times. The chain carries TRBV12-5 and TRBJ2-6; tentative D call: TRBD2 (5 bases). The CDR3 has 20 amino acids. Per germline, CDR1 LGHNT and CDR2 FRNRAP. Between the trimmed V and J ends, which lost 4 bases and 0 bases, there was a span of 22 bases. CDR3 region: CASGSRKLLGIPSGANVLTF. Written as DNA, the CDR3 is TGTGCTAGTGGTTCCAGAAAGCTACTAGGGATCCCCTCTGGGGCCAACGTCCTGACTTTC. Full variable domain (outside the CDR3, taken from reference TRBV12-5 and TRBJ2-6): DARVTQTPRHKVTEMGQEVTMRCQPILGHNTVFWYRQTMMQGLELLAYFRNRAPLDDSGMPKDRFSAEMPDATLATLKIQPSEPRDSAVYFCASGSRKLLGIPSGANVLTFGAGSRLTVL.

With respect to this clone: The sample carries other DNA sequences with the same CDR3. The rearrangement joins TRBV19 to TRBJ1-5; 9 bases align to TRBD1. The CDR3 consists of 14 residues. V lost 3 bases and J lost 5; bases outside the gene matches: 2. CDR1 is LNHDA and CDR2 is SQIVND in the germline V gene (reference sequence). CDR3 sequence: CASSIWTGDQPQHF. The CDR3 nucleotides are TGTGCCAGTAGTATTTGGACAGGGGATCAGCCCCAGCATTTT.

This chain joins TRBV24-1 and TRBJ2-2; tentative D call: TRBD2 (7 bases). The CDR3 totals 17 residues. CDR1 and CDR2 (germline): KGHDR, SFDVKD. The V and J ends lost 3 bases and 4 bases respectively, with 17 bases between them. The DNA for the CDR3 is TGTGCCACCAGTGATACTACCCGGGGAGGGGGCACCGGGGAGCTGTTTTTT. This translates into CATSDTTRGGGTGELFF.

The CDR3, as DNA: TGCGCCAGCAGCTTGGCTCTAGCGGGAGGGCCCGGCAATGAGCAGTTCTTC. This sequence encodes CASSLALAGGPGNEQFF. V usage is TRBV5-1 and J usage is TRBJ2-1; 12 positions agree with TRBD2. The junction had 7 bases not matched to a gene; V was cut back by 0 bases and J by 6 bases. CDR3 length equals 17 residues. Germline V CDR1 and CDR2: SGHRS, YFSETQ.

The V gene is TRBV5-1, the J gene TRBJ2-7; D unclear. The CDR3 contains 12 residues. The V end was cut by 0 bases, the J end by 6 bases, with 7 bases between. Germline V gives CDR1 SGHRS, CDR2 YFSETQ. The CDR3, as DNA: TGCGCCAGCAGCTTGGGTAGTACCGAGCAGTACTTC. Translation gives CASSLGSTEQYF.